The clone carrying this T cell receptor (beta chain) showed up just once. The antigen is undetermined. This specimen comes from a study of T cell responses to AZD1222 COVID-19 vaccine. Produced via immunoSEQ multiplex PCR; TCRdb's table is partial and in-frame only. This table holds roughly 72,000 clones, 75% to 90% found once. V lost 3 bases and J lost 6; bases outside the gene matches: 12. Germline V CDR1 and CDR2: SQVTM, ANQGSEA. This CDR3 is 16 amino acids long. Findings of the study overall: Recipients of AZD1222 seropositive at baseline numbered only five or six. Reportedly, nearly half the spike-specific TCRs target unmutated variant regions.

The sequenced sample was peripheral blood, obtained on day 0 of AZD1222 vaccination. The receptor comes from an adult in good health. The chain has TRBV29-1 and TRBJ1-1; 11 nucleotides line up with TRBD1. The CDR3 is CSVDYGTGGTRAEAFF. The CDR3 DNA reads as TGCAGCGTTGATTATGGGACAGGGGGTACCCGGGCTGAAGCTTTCTTT. Filled out from reference TRBV29-1 and TRBJ1-1, the complete variable domain reads SAVISQKPSRDICQRGTSLTIQCQVDSQVTMMFWYRQQPGQSLTLIATANQGSEATYESGFVIDKFPISRPNLTFSTLTVSNMSPEDSSIYLCSVDYGTGGTRAEAFFGQGTRLTVV.